A selection of T cell receptor beta chains follows, all from one sample in a study of blood T cell repertoires in COVID-19. Libraries were prepared by immunoSEQ multiplex PCR; TCRdb keeps only in-frame clonotypes and omits some of them. The data hold around 300,000 clones, with approximately 83% observed a single time. Sequenced sample: peripheral blood. The receptors derive from a woman in her seventies with acute or convalescent COVID-19. Each CDR3 is given with its conserved first and last residue. The D gene is left open where the match is weak. Clone size is not always given. Where it is, it says once, few, many or a class for expanded clones.

>TRBD1|-|TRBV7-3|TRBJ1-1|14
TGTGCCAGCAGTTGGGACAGGGGCGTCGCTGAAGCTTTCTTT
CASSWDRGVAEAFF
>-|-|TRBV3-1/TRBV3-2|TRBJ2-5|13
TGTGCCAGCAGTGGGAGGTCCTTGGAGACCCAGTACTTC
CASSGRSLETQYF
>TRBD2|-|TRBV9|TRBJ2-2|16
TGTGCCAGCAGCGTATTCGGGAGGGGTAACACCGGGGAGCTGTTTTTT
CASSVFGRGNTGELFF
>-|-|TRBV6-1|TRBJ1-3|17
TGTGCCAGCAGTGAAGTGGGGAGAACAGGGTCTGGAAACACCATATATTTT
CASSEVGRTGSGNTIYF
>-|-|TRBV7-2|TRBJ2-3|12
TGTGCCAGCAGCCCTGGGAGAGATACGCAGTATTTT
CASSPGRDTQYF
>-|-|TRBV15|TRBJ2-1|20
TGTGCCACCAGCAGAGATCCTTATGGAGGCAGGGGCCCATCCTACAATGAGCAGTTCTTC
CATSRDPYGGRGPSYNEQFF
>-|-|TRBV2|TRBJ1-1|15
TGTGCCAGCAGTGAAGCGCGGGTAGTGTACACTGAAGCTTTCTTT
CASSEARVVYTEAFF
>-|-|TRBV4-2|TRBJ1-5|13
TGTGCCAGCAGCCAAACACCCGATCAGCCCCAGCATTTT
CASSQTPDQPQHF
>-|-|TRBV7-3|TRBJ2-5|14
TGTGCCAGCAGCGTTCGCGGGGGCGGGGGGACCCAGTACTTC
CASSVRGGGGTQYF
>TRBD2|once|TRBV19|TRBJ2-3|16
TGTGCCAGTAGTATCGGGACTAACAACCCCACAGATACGCAGTATTTT
CASSIGTNNPTDTQYF
>-|-|TRBV5-1|TRBJ2-1|12
TGCGCCAGCAGAGGGGAACGTAGTGAGCAGTTCTTC
CASRGERSEQFF
>TRBD2|-|TRBV9|TRBJ2-2|15
TGTGCCAGCAGCCTTAGCGGGGGAGCCACCGGGGAGCTGTTTTTT
CASSLSGGATGELFF
>-|-|TRBV5-1|TRBJ1-1|14
TGCGCCAGCAGCTTGGACAGGGTGAACACTGAAGCTTTCTTT
CASSLDRVNTEAFF
>TRBD1|-|TRBV29-1|TRBJ1-1|12
TGCAGCGTCAACAGGGGTGACACTGAAGCTTTCTTT
CSVNRGDTEAFF
>TRBD1|-|TRBV5-1|TRBJ1-1|16
TGCGCCAGCAGCTTGTGGGGACAGGGTGGAAACGCTGAAGCTTTCTTT
CASSLWGQGGNAEAFF
>TRBD1|-|TRBV19|TRBJ1-2|17
TGTGCCAGTAGAAGCACCGGGACAGGGCAAGTAGGCTATGGCTACACCTTC
CASRSTGTGQVGYGYTF
>TRBD1|-|TRBV7-9|TRBJ1-1|18
TGTGCCAGCAGCCACCCCACACCGGACAGGGGGCGACGCACTGAAGCTTTCTTT
CASSHPTPDRGRRTEAFF
>TRBD1|-|TRBV6-1|TRBJ2-6|18
TGTGCCAGCAGTGAAGCGCTTCACAGGGGGACTGGGGCCAACGTCCTGACTTTC
CASSEALHRGTGANVLTF
>TRBD2|-|TRBV11-2|TRBJ2-1|16
TGTGCCAGCAGCTCCGGCTCCATAGCGGGGGGTATTGAGCAGTTCTTC
CASSSGSIAGGIEQFF
>TRBD1|-|TRBV28|TRBJ1-6|16
TGTGCCAGCAGTCTCGGACAGGGGGGCCTCAATTCACCCCTCCACTTT
CASSLGQGGLNSPLHF
>TRBD2|-|TRBV20-1|TRBJ2-5|11
TGCAGTGCTCGGGGGGAAGAGACCCAGTACTTC
CSARGEETQYF
>TRBD2|-|TRBV19|TRBJ2-1|17
TGTGCCAGTGTTCCATCCCGTTTTGGCGGGGGGGCGAATGAGCAGTTCTTC
CASVPSRFGGGANEQFF
>TRBD2|many|TRBV6-4|TRBJ2-3|18
TGTGCCAGCAGTGCCCAGGCAGGAACGGGGGGGCGGACAGATACGCAGTATTTT
CASSAQAGTGGRTDTQYF
>TRBD1|-|TRBV5-4|TRBJ2-1|18
TGTGCCAGCAGCCCCCGCTCTTGGGGGACAGGGACATACAATGAGCAGTTCTTC
CASSPRSWGTGTYNEQFF
>TRBD1|-|TRBV5-1|TRBJ1-2|15
TGCGCCAGCAGCTTGGGACAGGGGTGGGACTATGGCTACACCTTC
CASSLGQGWDYGYTF
>TRBD1|-|TRBV10-3|TRBJ1-2|16
TGTGCCATCAGTGATTCCGGGACAGGGGGTCAGAATGGCTACACCTTC
CAISDSGTGGQNGYTF
>-|-|TRBV7-2|TRBJ1-5|14
TGTGCCAGCAGCTTACGCGGTATAGGTCAGCCCCAGCATTTT
CASSLRGIGQPQHF
>-|-|TRBV7-6|TRBJ2-7|15
TGTGCCAGCAGCTTAGGCGAGGGAAGGCTATACGAGCAGTACTTC
CASSLGEGRLYEQYF
>TRBD2|-|TRBV11-2|TRBJ2-3|15
TGTGCCACAAACCGGGCTAGCGGGATGCCGGATACGCAGTATTTT
CATNRASGMPDTQYF
>TRBD1|-|TRBV6-2/TRBV6-3|TRBJ1-1|14
TGTGCCAGCAGTCCGAGGGGGCAGAACACTGAAGCTTTCTTT
CASSPRGQNTEAFF
>-|-|TRBV12-3/TRBV12-4|TRBJ1-1|13
TGTGCCAGCAGTTTAGCAGAGGATACTGAAGCTTTCTTT
CASSLAEDTEAFF
>-|-|TRBV10-3|TRBJ1-2|13
TGTGCCATCAGTGAGTCCAACATATATGGCTACACCTTC
CAISESNIYGYTF
>-|-|TRBV3-1/TRBV3-2|TRBJ2-7|17
TGTGCCAGCAGCCAAAAGTCCACGGGACTGAAACGCTACGAGCAGTACTTC
CASSQKSTGLKRYEQYF
>TRBD1|-|TRBV5-1|TRBJ2-1|14
TGCGCCAGCAGCGGACAGGGGGGATACAATGAGCAGTTCTTC
CASSGQGGYNEQFF
>-|-|TRBV19|TRBJ2-3|13
TGTGCCAGTAGTAACAGGGCCACAGATACGCAGTATTTT
CASSNRATDTQYF
>-|-|TRBV18|TRBJ1-1|14
TGTGCCAGCTCACCGGGGGAGGCGTACACTGAAGCTTTCTTT
CASSPGEAYTEAFF
>TRBD1|-|TRBV12-5|TRBJ1-1|13
TGTGCTAGTGTCCCGACAGGGGGGACTGAAGCTTTCTTT
CASVPTGGTEAFF
>TRBD2|-|TRBV9|TRBJ2-3|15
TGTGCCAGCAGCGTAGGTAGCGGGGCTGCAGATACGCAGTATTTT
CASSVGSGAADTQYF
>TRBD1|-|TRBV20-1|TRBJ1-4|11
TGCAGTGCTAGAGAGGACAGGGAACTGTTTTTT
CSAREDRELFF
>-|-|TRBV5-1|TRBJ2-3|15
TGCGCCAGCAGCTTGGAGCGGGTTAGCGCAGATACGCAGTATTTT
CASSLERVSADTQYF
>TRBD1|-|TRBV7-9|TRBJ1-1|19
TGTGCCAGCAGCTTCCCCAGGGGGCGTCGGGGCCCCTTGAACACTGAAGCTTTCTTT
CASSFPRGRRGPLNTEAFF
>-|-|TRBV2|TRBJ2-7|15
TGTGCCAGCAGTGAGTACGGGACGGCCGGGGGCGAGCAGTACTTC
CASSEYGTAGGEQYF